The 6 T cell receptor beta chains given below trace back to one sample, sequenced in a study of T cell responses to AZD1222 COVID-19 vaccine. Here immunoSEQ multiplex PCR was the method, and the copy in TCRdb shows in-frame clones only, minus some. This sample has roughly 100,000 clones, with 88% found just once. The source material was peripheral blood, sampled on day 0 of AZD1222 vaccination. The receptor source for this set is an adult in good health.

The J gene is TRBJ2-3, the V gene TRBV5-6, with unresolved D. The length of the CDR3 is 13 residues. The germline gives CDR1 SGHDT, CDR2 YYEEEE. Between the trimmed V and J ends, which lost 0 bases and 1 base, there was a span of 3 bases. The CDR3 sequence is CASSLEGTDTQYF. The CDR3 bases are TGTGCCAGCAGCTTGGAGGGCACAGATACGCAGTATTTT.

The chain recombines TRBV30 with TRBJ1-1; D might be TRBD1 (5 bases). CDR1 is GTSNPN and CDR2 is SVGIG in the germline V gene (reference sequence). The V end was cut by 4 bases, the J end by 4 bases, with 13 bases between. This CDR3 is 13 amino acids long. The CDR3 DNA reads TGTGCCTGGATATTTGGGAGGGGCACTGAAGCTTTCTTT. As protein: CAWIFGRGTEAFF.

This clone was seen once. The rearrangement links TRBV7-9 to TRBJ2-7, with D unresolved. CDR3 length equals 13 residues. Germline V CDR1 and CDR2: SEHNR, FQNEAQ (reference sequence). Deletions cut 1 base from V and 7 bases from J, with 11 bases between. The CDR3 DNA reads TGTGCCAGCAGCTTAGACAGCTACGGGGAGCAGTACTTC. It yields the protein CASSLDSYGEQYF.

The chain employs TRBV28 and TRBJ1-2; D gene uncertain. The CDR3 has 15 amino acids. The V gene lost 5 bases and the J gene lost 5 bases, with 18 bases spanning the gap. The V gene's germline CDR1 is MDHEN and CDR2 SYDVKM. CDR3 sequence: CASSPNLEGLYGYTF. The CDR3 bases are TGTGCCAGCAGTCCTAACCTTGAGGGTTTATATGGCTACACCTTC.

This clone has more than one count but fewer than ten. The chain uses TRBV7-4 and TRBJ2-7, with a possible D match to TRBD2 (5 bases). Germline V gives CDR1 SGHVT, CDR2 SQSDAQ. This CDR3 contains 16 residues. Trimming left V 5 bases short and J 0 bases short, with 17 bases between. The CDR3 spells CASSQPRTESSYEQYF. DNA of the CDR3: TGTGCCAGCAGCCAGCCGAGGACTGAAAGCTCCTACGAGCAGTACTTC.

This chain uses TRBV20-1 with TRBJ2-5; 9 bases are shared with TRBD2. This CDR3 has 15 residues. V dropped 3 bases and J dropped 10; count of bases not matched to a gene: 15. Germline values: CDR1 DFQATT, CDR2 SNEGSKA (reference sequence). The CDR3 loop is CSASAPAAGGPDQYF. The CDR3 DNA sequence: TGCAGTGCTAGTGCCCCCGCGGCGGGGGGGCCGGACCAGTACTTC.